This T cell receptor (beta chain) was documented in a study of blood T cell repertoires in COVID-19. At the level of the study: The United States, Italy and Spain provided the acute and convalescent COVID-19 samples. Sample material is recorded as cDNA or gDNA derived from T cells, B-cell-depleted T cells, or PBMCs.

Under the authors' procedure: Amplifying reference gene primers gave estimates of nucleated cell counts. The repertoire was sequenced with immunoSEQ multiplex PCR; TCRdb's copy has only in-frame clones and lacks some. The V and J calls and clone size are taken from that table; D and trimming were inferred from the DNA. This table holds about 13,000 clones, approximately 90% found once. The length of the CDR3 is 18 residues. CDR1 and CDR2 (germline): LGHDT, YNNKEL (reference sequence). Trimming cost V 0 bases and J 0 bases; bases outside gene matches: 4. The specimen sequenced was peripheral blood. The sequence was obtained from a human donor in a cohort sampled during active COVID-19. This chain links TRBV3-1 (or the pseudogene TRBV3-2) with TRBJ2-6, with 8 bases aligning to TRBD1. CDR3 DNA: TGTGCCAGCAGCCAAGATGGGACAGGCGCCTCTGGGGCCAACGTCCTGACTTTC. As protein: CASSQDGTGASGANVLTF.